Below, 14 T cell receptor beta chains from the same sample are listed, as sequenced in a study of cytomegalovirus exposure and HLA in healthy donors. The PCR was carried out with 60 Vbeta primers and 13 Jbeta primers. Assay used: immunoSEQ multiplex PCR; TCRdb lists only in-frame clones, some missing. The data contain over 250,000 clones, roughly two thirds of them singletons. Material: PBMCs. These receptors all stem from a female donor in good health and CMV-seronegative.

The chain couples TRBV7-9 to TRBJ2-5; D gene ambiguous. V was cut by 1 base and J by 1 base, with 4 bases left in between. CDR3 length equals 13 residues. Germline V CDR1 and CDR2: SEHNR, FQNEAQ (reference sequence). CDR3 loop: CASSLGSQETQYF. The CDR3 coding sequence is TGTGCCAGCAGCTTAGGCAGCCAAGAGACCCAGTACTTC.

This clone showed up just a few times. V is TRBV4-1 and J is TRBJ1-1; no clear D. The CDR3 runs to 15 residues. The germline V and J ends were trimmed by 4 bases and 6 bases, with 18 bases remaining between them. Germline V gives CDR1 MGHRA, CDR2 YSYEKL. In nucleotides, the CDR3 is TGCGCCAGCAGCCCAAGGGCCGGGAGTTCGTCTGAAGCTTTCTTT. Translated, it gives CASSPRAGSSSEAFF.

This chain uses TRBV29-1 with TRBJ2-2, with TRBD1 matching 8 bases. Per the germline V gene, CDR1 is SQVTM and CDR2 is ANQGSEA. This CDR3 is built from 13 residues. The V gene end was trimmed by 6 bases and the J gene end by 6 bases; junction bases not matched to a gene: 6. This CDR3 is CSVADREAGELFF. The DNA for the CDR3 is TGCAGCGTAGCGGACAGGGAGGCCGGGGAGCTGTTTTTT.

This sequence joins TRBV14 and TRBJ2-5, with TRBD1 matching over 8 bases. The trim removed 6 bases at V and 6 bases at J, leaving 9 bases unmatched. This CDR3 region has 14 residues. Germline CDR1 reads SGHDN; CDR2 reads FVKESK. The CDR3 reads CASSPDRAVKTQYF. The CDR3 DNA sequence: TGTGCCAGCAGTCCGGACAGGGCCGTTAAGACCCAGTACTTC.

This chain connects TRBV11-3 to TRBJ2-7; TRBD2 agrees at 8 bases. The CDR3 loop spans 15 amino acids. Losses at the gene ends were 5 bases for V and 2 bases for J; bases not matched to a gene: 8. CDR1 and CDR2 from the germline V gene are SGHNT and YENEEA. The CDR3 nucleotides read TGTGCCAGCAGCCGGGGGGGGACCGCTGCCTACGAGCAGTACTTC. It is translated as CASSRGGTAAYEQYF.

The chain links TRBV7-2 to TRBJ2-3; 8 bases are a match to TRBD1. V shed 4 bases, J shed 0 bases, and the junction held 9 bases outside the gene matches. The germline V gene has CDR1 SGHTA and CDR2 FQGNSA. The CDR3 contains 17 residues. CDR3 protein: CASSYLGQGWSTDTQYF. The CDR3 nucleotides read TGTGCCAGCAGCTACCTTGGACAGGGATGGAGCACAGATACGCAGTATTTT.

The V gene is TRBV5-8, the J gene TRBJ2-3; a weak D match, TRBD2 (5 bases). V was shortened by 1 base and J by 2 bases, with 14 bases between the two germline ends. There are 16 residues in the CDR3. Germline CDR1 and CDR2: SGHTS and YDEGEE. In nucleotides, the CDR3 is TGTGCCAGCAGCTTGTTCCAGCGGTCGACCACAGATACGCAGTATTTT. Its protein product is CASSLFQRSTTDTQYF.

This clone was detected once. The V gene is TRBV11-3, the J gene TRBJ2-7; 10 bases align to TRBD1. The CDR3 runs 15 residues. Germline V gene data show CDR1 as SGHNT and CDR2 as YENEEA. V was pared by 5 bases and J by 2 bases, with 6 bases of the junction left unmatched. The CDR3 DNA follows: TGTGCCAGCAGCCCGGGACAGGGGAAGACCTACGAGCAGTACTTC. This sequence encodes CASSPGQGKTYEQYF.

This clone was counted between two and nine times. V is TRBV2 and J is TRBJ2-3; possibly TRBD2 for D (6 bases). Germline CDR1 and CDR2: SNHLY and FYNNEI. The CDR3 extends over 11 amino acids. DNA for the CDR3: TGTGCGGCGGGGTTTACAGATACGCAGTATTTT. Translated: CAAGFTDTQYF.

In this sample, this clone turned up a few times. The chain is built from TRBV11-2 and TRBJ2-1; D is uncertain. CDR1 and CDR2 from the germline V gene are SGHAT and FQNNGV. There are 17 residues in the CDR3. V lost 4 bases and J lost 4, with 20 bases in between. The CDR3 sequence: CASSYEEILTRYNEQFF. In DNA form, the CDR3 reads TGTGCCAGCAGCTACGAGGAGATTTTAACTCGTTACAATGAGCAGTTCTTC.

The chain joins TRBV11-2 to TRBJ2-1; TRBD2 aligns across 14 bases. Losses at the gene ends were 5 bases for V and 7 bases for J; bases not matched to a gene: 4. CDR1 is SGHAT and CDR2 is FQNNGV in the germline V gene. This CDR3 comprises 15 residues. CDR3 sequence (DNA): TGTGCCAGCAGCCCAAGACTAGCGGGAGGGAATGAGCAGTTCTTC. Its protein product is CASSPRLAGGNEQFF. The complete variable domain, with remaining parts taken from reference TRBV11-2 and TRBJ2-1, reads EAGVAQSPRYKIIEKRQSVAFWCNPISGHATLYWYQQILGQGPKLLIQFQNNGVVDDSQLPKDRFSAERLKGVDSTLKIQPAKLEDSAVYLCASSPRLAGGNEQFFGPGTRLTVL.

The CDR3 reads CASKEREGPYNEQFF. Written as DNA, the CDR3 is TGTGCCAGCAAGGAGCGGGAGGGCCCCTACAATGAGCAGTTCTTC. The V and J genes are TRBV4-2 and TRBJ2-1; 10 positions agree with TRBD2. This CDR3 comprises 15 residues. J gave up 2 bases and V 7 bases, and 5 bases lay outside the gene matches. CDR1 and CDR2 (germline): LGHNA, YNFKEQ.

This clone was seen a handful of times. The chain uses TRBV5-1 and TRBJ2-1, with D maybe TRBD2 (6 bases). This CDR3 is 14 amino acids long. V was cut by 5 bases and J by 8 bases, with 17 bases left in between. Germline V gene lookup returns CDR1 SGHRS and CDR2 YFSETQ. The CDR3 DNA reads as TGCGCCAGCAGTTTCGGGGGAACGATAGATGAGCAGTTCTTC. This codes for CASSFGGTIDEQFF. The full variable domain, in which reference TRBV5-1 and TRBJ2-1 provide the parts outside the CDR3, is KAGVTQTPRYLIKTRGQQVTLSCSPISGHRSVSWYQQTPGQGLQFLFEYFSETQRNKGNFPGRFSGRQFSNSRSEMNVSTLELGDSALYLCASSFGGTIDEQFFGPGTRLTVL.

The chain uses TRBV29-1 and TRBJ2-1, with TRBD1 matching 8 bases. The CDR3 extends over 15 amino acids. The germline V gene has CDR1 SQVTM and CDR2 ANQGSEA. The trim removed 5 bases at V and 2 bases at J, leaving 8 bases unmatched. For the CDR3, the DNA is TGCAGCGTTAGCTCGGACAGGGATACCTACAATGAGCAGTTCTTC. This gives the protein CSVSSDRDTYNEQFF.